A single sample gave rise to the 27 T cell receptor beta chains below, sequenced in a study of cytomegalovirus exposure and HLA in healthy donors. Some clones are missing from TCRdb's copy, which holds only in-frame ones; the method was immunoSEQ multiplex PCR. The data show some 170,000 clones, with about 89% seen just once and less than 3.5% held by the top ten. Source material: PBMCs. The receptors stem from a man aged 18 to 29 in good health and CMV-seropositive.

The chain employs TRBV9 and TRBJ2-7; 7 bases are a match to TRBD1. The V and J ends lost 4 bases and 2 bases, in that order; junction bases with no gene match: 12. This CDR3 is 16 amino acids long. The germline V gene encodes CDR1 SGDLS and CDR2 YYNGEE. The CDR3 is CASSPWGTVTTYEQYF. As DNA, the CDR3 is TGTGCCAGCAGCCCTTGGGGGACAGTGACGACCTACGAGCAGTACTTC.

The chain couples TRBV6-5 to TRBJ2-5; TRBD2 is a possible D gene (6 bases). V was clipped by 2 bases and J by 0 bases, with 10 bases between them. Germline assignment: CDR1 MNHEY and CDR2 SVGAGI. The length of the CDR3 is 15 residues. CDR3 sequence (DNA): TGTGCCAGCAGTTACGGTGGGGGGAACCAAGAGACCCAGTACTTC. This translates into CASSYGGGNQETQYF.

This chain joins TRBV13 and TRBJ1-6; 9 bases map to TRBD1. J gave up 8 bases and V 4 bases, and 6 bases lay outside the gene matches. The CDR3 length is 15 residues. Germline V lookup: CDR1 PRHDT, CDR2 FYEKMQ (reference sequence). CDR3 region: CASSSGGTGHSPLHF. The CDR3 region has the DNA TGTGCCAGCAGCTCAGGGGGGACAGGGCATTCACCCCTCCACTTT.

The chain links TRBV11-2 to TRBJ2-7; D might be TRBD2 (6 bases). The CDR3 contains 14 residues. Trimming removed 5 bases at V and 2 bases at J, with 13 bases between. Germline V CDR1 and CDR2: SGHAT, FQNNGV. CDR3 loop: CASSLGRYPYEQYF. CDR3 bases: TGTGCCAGCAGCCTGGGGAGGTACCCCTACGAGCAGTACTTC.

This clone was seen just once. The gene calls are TRBV9 and TRBJ2-3; 9 bases line up with TRBD1. The ends lost 3 bases at V and 3 bases at J; junction bases unmatched: 8. The CDR3 has 16 amino acids. The germline V gene has CDR1 SGDLS and CDR2 YYNGEE. The CDR3 region is CASSGGQGSLTDTQYF. CDR3 DNA sequence: TGTGCCAGCAGCGGGGGACAGGGTAGTTTAACAGATACGCAGTATTTT.

A remark on this clone: The junction does not match germline at one end; this may be a read error. This chain connects TRBV7-7 to TRBJ2-3, with TRBD2 matching over 11 bases. Germline V lookup: CDR1 SSHAT, CDR2 FNYEAQ (reference sequence). This CDR3 contains 15 residues. CDR3 nucleotide sequence: TGTGCTAGCAGCCAGGGACTAGCGGGCACAGATACGCAGTATTTT. Encoded protein: CASSQGLAGTDTQYF.

The chain is built from TRBV19 and TRBJ1-5, with D maybe TRBD1 (5 bases). This CDR3 comprises 14 residues. Trimming removed 3 bases at V and 5 bases at J, with 11 bases between. Looked up from germline, CDR1 is LNHDA and CDR2 is SQIVND (reference sequence). The chain's CDR3 is CASSMRQGDQPQHF. The CDR3 DNA sequence: TGTGCCAGTAGTATGCGGCAGGGCGATCAGCCCCAGCATTTT.

V is TRBV27 and J is TRBJ2-1, with D perhaps matching TRBD1 (5 bases). Trimming took 3 bases from V and 7 from J, leaving 10 bases between them. In germline, CDR1 is MNHEY, CDR2 SMNVEV (reference sequence). The length of the CDR3 is 13 residues. CDR3 DNA sequence: TGTGCCAGCAGTTTGGTAAGGGGTAATGAGCAGTTCTTC. The encoded protein is CASSLVRGNEQFF.

This chain links TRBV4-2 with TRBJ2-7, with TRBD1 identical over 7 bases. This CDR3 spans 15 amino acids. The trim removed 3 bases at V and 2 bases at J, leaving 7 bases unmatched. The germline gives CDR1 LGHNA, CDR2 YNFKEQ. The CDR3 nucleotides are TGTGCCAGCAGCCAGGGGGACAGTTTGGCCTACGAGCAGTACTTC. Amino acid sequence: CASSQGDSLAYEQYF.

This chain links TRBV11-1 with TRBJ2-1; tentative D call: TRBD2 (5 bases). V lost 2 bases and J 4 bases, leaving 15 bases between the germline ends. The CDR3 is made up of 16 amino acids. Germline CDR1 SGHAT, CDR2 FQDESV (reference sequence). CDR3 amino acids: CASSLQAGTTYNEQFF. The DNA of the CDR3 is TGTGCCAGCAGCTTACAGGCGGGCACGACTTACAATGAGCAGTTCTTC.

The gene calls are TRBV18 and TRBJ1-4; 7 nucleotides match TRBD1. The CDR3 covers 15 residues. Trimming cost V 3 bases and J 3 bases; bases outside gene matches: 4. CDR1 is KGHSH and CDR2 is LQKENI in the germline V gene. CDR3 sequence: CASSPRDSPNEKLFF. The DNA for the CDR3 is TGTGCCAGCTCACCCAGGGACAGCCCTAATGAAAAACTGTTTTTT.

This clone was seen once. The rearrangement links TRBV7-9 to TRBJ2-3, with D hard to call. Germline V gene sequence: CDR1 SEHNR, CDR2 FQNEAQ (reference sequence). The CDR3 loop spans 12 amino acids. V lost 5 bases, J lost 0 bases, and 3 bases lay in between. The CDR3 nucleotides read TGTGCCAGCAGCCTGAGCACAGATACGCAGTATTTT. Amino acids: CASSLSTDTQYF.

Only one count was recorded for this clone. This sequence joins TRBV18 and TRBJ2-3; 9 bases line up with TRBD1. Germline-derived CDR1 and CDR2 are KGHSH and LQKENI. This CDR3 spans 13 amino acids. V lost 3 bases, J lost 5 bases, and 0 bases stayed unmatched. The CDR3 bases are TGTGCCAGCTCACCGGACAGGGGAGATACGCAGTATTTT. This encodes CASSPDRGDTQYF.

The chain recombines TRBV27 with TRBJ1-1, with 7 bases that match TRBD1. The germline V gene encodes CDR1 MNHEY and CDR2 SMNVEV (reference sequence). The CDR3 covers 14 residues. V lost 5 bases to trimming and J lost 5 bases; unmatched junction nucleotides: 8. The CDR3 protein is CASSLGQGVTEAFF. In DNA, the CDR3 is TGTGCCAGCAGTCTGGGGCAGGGGGTAACTGAAGCTTTCTTT.

The J gene is TRBJ1-5, the V gene TRBV27; 7 positions match TRBD1. The trim removed 5 bases at V and 4 bases at J, leaving 5 bases unmatched. CDR1 MNHEY and CDR2 SMNVEV come from the germline V gene (reference sequence). CDR3 length: 14 residues. The CDR3 DNA sequence: TGTGCCAGCAGTAGAGGGGACAGAAATCAGCCCCAGCATTTT. Protein sequence: CASSRGDRNQPQHF.

The J gene is TRBJ1-2, the V gene TRBV11-2; possible D gene TRBD1, 6 bases. The CDR3 runs to 15 residues. V gave up 2 bases and J gave up 6 bases, with 16 bases separating them. CDR1 is SGHAT and CDR2 is FQNNGV in the germline V gene. CDR3 bases: TGTGCCAGCAGCTTAAGGGGCCCAACAGGGAATGGCTACACCTTC. As protein: CASSLRGPTGNGYTF.

The chain carries TRBV5-4 and TRBJ2-5, with 7 bases identical to TRBD2. From germline, CDR1 is SGHNT and CDR2 YYREEE (reference sequence). The V and J ends lost 4 bases and 1 base, in that order; junction bases with no gene match: 10. The CDR3 is 16 residues long. Here the CDR3 reads CASSPEASGLQETQYF. CDR3 DNA sequence: TGTGCCAGCAGCCCGGAGGCTAGCGGTCTCCAAGAGACCCAGTACTTC.

The chain combines TRBV7-9 with TRBJ2-1; the match to TRBD2 covers 7 bases. Losses at the gene ends were 2 bases for V and 4 bases for J; bases not matched to a gene: 5. Germline CDR1 is SEHNR and CDR2 is FQNEAQ (reference sequence). The CDR3 is made up of 15 amino acids. The DNA for the CDR3 is TGTGCCAGCAGCTTACCGGGGGGAATTTACAATGAGCAGTTCTTC. The encoded protein is CASSLPGGIYNEQFF. The full variable domain, rest sourced from reference TRBV7-9 and TRBJ2-1, is DTGVSQNPRHKITKRGQNVTFRCDPISEHNRLYWYRQTLGQGPEFLTYFQNEAQLEKSRLLSDRFSAERPKGSFSTLEIQRTEQGDSAMYLCASSLPGGIYNEQFFGPGTRLTVL.

This chain joins TRBV7-9 and TRBJ1-1, with TRBD1 matching 8 bases. Germline values: CDR1 SEHNR, CDR2 FQNEAQ (reference sequence). This CDR3 is built from 15 residues. V shed 1 base, J shed 2 bases, and the junction held 3 bases outside the gene matches. CDR3 bases: TGTGCCAGCAGCTTAGATCAGGGGGCAAACACTGAAGCTTTCTTT. It yields the protein CASSLDQGANTEAFF. Together with reference TRBV7-9 and TRBJ1-1, the CDR3 gives the full variable domain: DTGVSQNPRHKITKRGQNVTFRCDPISEHNRLYWYRQTLGQGPEFLTYFQNEAQLEKSRLLSDRFSAERPKGSFSTLEIQRTEQGDSAMYLCASSLDQGANTEAFFGQGTRLTVV.

The CDR3 loop reads CASSLAAGNIYEQFF. Here the CDR3 DNA reads TGTGCCAGCAGCTTAGCAGCGGGAAACATTTATGAGCAGTTCTTC. The chain is built from TRBV7-2 and TRBJ2-1; 7 positions agree with TRBD2. V shed 0 bases and J 8 bases; nucleotides not matched to a gene: 7. The germline V gene encodes CDR1 SGHTA and CDR2 FQGNSA. The CDR3 length is 15 residues.

The chain links TRBV6-1 to TRBJ1-4, with a weak D call TRBD1 (6 bases). The CDR3 covers 14 residues. V was cut by 8 bases and J by 4 bases, with 14 bases left in between. Per the germline V gene, CDR1 is MNHNS and CDR2 is SASEGT. The CDR3 nucleotides read TGTGCCAGCCTGAAGGGGGGGGTTAATGAAAAACTGTTTTTT. Its translation: CASLKGGVNEKLFF.

The J gene is TRBJ2-7, the V gene TRBV5-1; the match to TRBD1 covers 9 bases. The CDR3 consists of 15 residues. Germline assignment: CDR1 SGHRS and CDR2 YFSETQ. Unmatched junction bases numbered 3, after V lost 0 bases and J lost 2 bases. This CDR3 reads CASSLGTGEPYEQYF. The CDR3 bases are TGCGCCAGCAGCTTGGGGACAGGGGAGCCCTACGAGCAGTACTTC.

This chain connects TRBV5-1 to TRBJ1-2; TRBD1 might be the D (5 bases). V lost 3 bases to trimming and J lost 7 bases, with 19 bases between them. CDR1 and CDR2 from the germline V gene are SGHRS and YFSETQ. This CDR3 is 15 amino acids long. The CDR3 DNA is TGCGCCAGCAGCTCCGGGGGAGGGCCCTACAGTGGCTACACCTTC. Amino acids: CASSSGGGPYSGYTF.

This clone has a handful of counts. The V and J genes are TRBV29-1 and TRBJ2-3; 9 nucleotides align to TRBD2. CDR3 length equals 16 residues. V lost 5 bases to trimming and J lost 2 bases; unmatched junction nucleotides: 11. Germline V lookup: CDR1 SQVTM, CDR2 ANQGSEA. CDR3 sequence reads: CSVLVFSGRNTDTQYF. DNA for the CDR3: TGCAGCGTTTTAGTCTTCAGCGGGAGGAACACAGATACGCAGTATTTT.

This clone has only a few counts. The chain is built from TRBV2 and TRBJ2-1; tentative D call: TRBD2 (5 bases). The CDR3 sequence is 14 residues long. Germline V gene sequence: CDR1 SNHLY, CDR2 FYNNEI. The V and J ends lost 2 bases and 5 bases respectively, with 10 bases between them. The CDR3 here is CASSEIAFDNEQFF. The CDR3 DNA reads TGTGCCAGCAGTGAAATAGCGTTTGACAATGAGCAGTTCTTC.

The rearrangement joins TRBV4-3 to TRBJ2-7, with 8 bases that match TRBD1. The CDR3 runs to 16 residues. Germline-derived CDR1 and CDR2 are LGHNA and YSLEER. V was clipped by 2 bases and J by 3 bases; unmatched bases: 9. CDR3 in DNA: TGCGCCAGCAGCCAACATATAATCGGACAGGGCTACGAGCAGTACTTC. Amino acid sequence: CASSQHIIGQGYEQYF.

This clone was observed a single time. V is TRBV9 and J is TRBJ2-5; D gene uncertain. Trimming took 0 bases from V and 5 from J, leaving 14 bases between them. The CDR3 is made up of 15 amino acids. Germline assignment: CDR1 SGDLS and CDR2 YYNGEE. CDR3 sequence (DNA): TGTGCCAGCAGCGTAGGCGGCTCCGGTTCCGAGACCCAGTACTTC. Translating it yields CASSVGGSGSETQYF.